The 32 T cell receptor beta chains below come from one sample, sequenced in a study of beta chain features in type 1 diabetes (dated by TCRdb to about 2018). Results and caveats for the whole study, not just this receptor: In all four CD4+ subsets, TCRB CDR3 length was moderately but significantly shorter in type 1 diabetes patients.

These receptors' targets are unknown. Receptor amplification or capture employed the immunoSEQ multiplex PCR assay. The entire amount of isolated RNA was reverse transcribed using the High Capacity cDNA Reverse Transcription Kit, so the sequenced TCRB transcripts were expressed ones. This is the immuneACCESS table as TCRdb keeps it, with only in-frame sequences that have V and J called. A part of the clones is gone; compared with another copy, unresolved V genes explain less than half, and the rest is unexplained. Across this sample there are 150,000 or so clones, with 7.5% to 9.5% seen only once. Of the sample, 0.45% to 0.55% is held by the ten largest clones. The source material was central memory CD4+ T cells from blood. These receptors were collected from a woman aged 18-29 years with type 1 diabetes.

This clone has just a few counts. The V gene is TRBV5-1, the J gene TRBJ2-1, with 13 bases identical to TRBD2. The CDR3 loop spans 15 amino acids. J was trimmed by 10 bases and V by 4 bases; bases with no gene match: 8. CDR1 and CDR2 (germline): SGHRS, YFSETQ. The CDR3 bases are TGCGCCAGCAGCCCCACTAGCGGGGGGGCCAGGGAGCAGTTCTTC. It yields the protein CASSPTSGGAREQFF.

This clone came up a few times. The rearrangement uses TRBV7-8 and TRBJ2-3; TRBD1 agrees at 8 bases. The CDR3 consists of 14 residues. Germline trimming cut 2 bases from V and 5 bases from J; bases unmatched to any gene: 3. The germline V gene has CDR1 SGHVS and CDR2 FQNEAQ. The CDR3 here is CASSLYRGRDTQYF. The CDR3 region has the DNA TGTGCCAGCAGCTTATACAGGGGGAGAGATACGCAGTATTTT.

Ten or more counts support this clone. This chain links TRBV7-6 with TRBJ1-1, with 8 bases lining up with TRBD1. Germline CDR1 and CDR2: SGHVS and FNYEAQ. V gave up 0 bases and J gave up 1 base; unmatched junction bases: 7. The CDR3 sequence is 17 residues long. CDR3: CASSLAGQGGWNTEAFF. CDR3 nucleotide sequence: TGTGCCAGCAGCTTAGCTGGACAGGGTGGATGGAACACTGAAGCTTTCTTT.

V gene TRBV12-5 combines with J gene TRBJ2-1; D gene ambiguous. Germline lookup yields CDR1 LGHNT and CDR2 FRNRAP. CDR3 length: 11 amino acids. V gave up 5 bases and J gave up 4 bases, with 3 bases separating them. The CDR3 region is CASGPYNEQFF. DNA of the CDR3: TGTGCTAGTGGTCCGTACAATGAGCAGTTCTTC.

This chain uses TRBV14 with TRBJ2-7, with D tentatively TRBD2 (6 bases). The V gene lost 4 bases and the J gene lost 6 bases, with 13 bases spanning the gap. Germline CDR1 SGHDN, CDR2 FVKESK. There are 13 residues in the CDR3. CDR3 protein: CASSPFRGSEQYF. In DNA form, the CDR3 reads TGTGCCAGCAGCCCCTTCCGGGGGAGCGAGCAGTACTTC.

CDR3 bases: TGTGCCACATTAAGGGCCAGAGGGGGACAGACGAACACTGAAGCTTTCTTT. It translates to CATLRARGGQTNTEAFF. The chain employs TRBV10-3 and TRBJ1-1; 7 positions match TRBD1. CDR1 and CDR2 from the germline V gene are ENHRY and SYGVKD. The CDR3 extends over 17 amino acids. With 10 bases clipped from V and 1 base from J, the junction kept 18 bases outside the gene matches.

The rearrangement joins TRBV15 to TRBJ1-2, with 9 positions matching TRBD1. CDR3 size: 15 residues. CDR1 and CDR2 (germline): LNHNV, YYDKDF (reference sequence). The V segment lost 1 base and the J segment 9 bases; nucleotides outside the gene matches: 9. For the CDR3, the DNA is TGTGCCACCAGCAGAGCAGTCGGGACAGGGTTAAGCTACACCTTC. Its protein product is CATSRAVGTGLSYTF.

The rearrangement joins TRBV5-4 to TRBJ2-7; the match to TRBD1 covers 8 bases. The germline CDR1 and CDR2 sequences are SGHNT and YYREEE (reference sequence). After removal of 4 bases from V and 5 bases from J, the junction contained 11 bases not matched to a gene. CDR3 length: 15 amino acids. The DNA of the CDR3 is TGTGCCAGCAGCGTGCCGGGACAGGCTAGACACGAGCAGTACTTC. Residues: CASSVPGQARHEQYF.

The V call is TRBV5-1, the J call TRBJ1-5; no clear D gene. The CDR3 has 13 residues. Germline CDR1 SGHRS, CDR2 YFSETQ. With 4 bases removed from V and 2 bases from J, the gap between germline ends came to 7 bases. The CDR3 loop is CASSPSGNQPQHF. CDR3 DNA: TGCGCCAGCAGCCCCTCAGGCAATCAGCCCCAGCATTTT.

The chain employs TRBV2 and TRBJ2-5; D is possibly TRBD1 (5 bases). V shed 7 bases and J shed 4 bases, with 16 bases lying between them. Germline CDR1 reads SNHLY; CDR2 reads FYNNEI. This CDR3 spans 14 amino acids. CDR3 DNA: TGTGCCAGCAAACCGGGCCCCGACAGAGAGACCCAGTACTTC. Translating gives CASKPGPDRETQYF.

The gene calls are TRBV7-9 and TRBJ1-5; 9 positions agree with TRBD1. The CDR3 totals 14 residues. V was clipped by 5 bases and J by 4 bases; unmatched bases: 3. Germline V lookup: CDR1 SEHNR, CDR2 FQNEAQ (reference sequence). The CDR3 sequence is CASSAGTGNQPQHF. CDR3 sequence (DNA): TGTGCCAGCAGCGCCGGGACAGGGAATCAGCCCCAGCATTTT.

This clone was picked up many times. The chain links TRBV10-3 to TRBJ2-7; 7 bases match TRBD2. Per germline, CDR1 ENHRY and CDR2 SYGVKD. The CDR3 length is 12 residues. The V and J ends lost 8 bases and 3 bases, in that order; junction bases with no gene match: 4. CDR3 amino acids: CAIAASGYEQYF. The CDR3 coding sequence is TGTGCCATCGCCGCTAGCGGCTACGAGCAGTACTTC.

The V call is TRBV6-1, the J call TRBJ2-1; TRBD2 might be the D (5 bases). The V and J ends lost 9 bases and 7 bases respectively, with 19 bases between them. Germline CDR1 MNHNS, CDR2 SASEGT. This CDR3 has 14 amino acids. CDR3 amino acids: CASRRTRLSNEQFF. The DNA of the CDR3 is TGTGCCAGTCGACGAACGCGACTATCGAATGAGCAGTTCTTC.

This clone was recorded a few times. A junction boundary mismatches the germline segment, possibly from a read error. The DNA of the CDR3 is TGTGCTAGCAGCCTGACAGGGAGCTCCTACAATGAGCAGTTCTTC. Translated, it gives CASSLTGSSYNEQFF. The chain joins TRBV7-7 to TRBJ2-1; TRBD1 matches at 7 bases. Looked up from germline, CDR1 is SSHAT and CDR2 is FNYEAQ (reference sequence). The CDR3 is 15 residues long.

This clone was counted only a few times. This CDR3 reads CACSRLAGNEQFF. The CDR3 region has the DNA TGTGCCTGTTCGAGACTAGCGGGCAATGAGCAGTTCTTC. The V and J genes are TRBV30 and TRBJ2-1; 10 bases fit TRBD2. The V gene's germline CDR1 is GTSNPN and CDR2 SVGIG (reference sequence). Trimming took 6 bases from V and 6 from J; bases not matched to a gene: 5. The CDR3 is 13 amino acids.

This clone has only a few counts. V gene TRBV6-6 combines with J gene TRBJ1-4; D is unresolved. Between the trimmed V and J ends, which lost 0 bases and 2 bases, there was a span of 10 bases. The length of the CDR3 is 16 residues. Per germline, CDR1 MNHNY and CDR2 SVGAGI (reference sequence). This CDR3 is CASSYSSPRTNEKLFF. CDR3 in DNA: TGTGCCAGCAGTTACTCTTCCCCACGGACTAATGAAAAACTGTTTTTT.

This clone was seen only a few times. The chain carries TRBV7-2 and TRBJ2-1; a possible D gene is TRBD2 (6 bases). The V gene lost 5 bases and the J gene lost 9 bases, with 11 bases spanning the gap. In germline, CDR1 is SGHTA, CDR2 FQGNSA. This CDR3 spans 12 amino acids. The chain's CDR3 is CASSPGSFEQFF. The CDR3 nucleotides are TGTGCCAGCAGCCCCGGGAGTTTTGAGCAGTTCTTC.

The chain uses TRBV18 and TRBJ1-1; TRBD1 matches at 11 bases. CDR1 KGHSH and CDR2 LQKENI come from the germline V gene. This CDR3 is 13 amino acids long. The V and J ends lost 3 bases and 8 bases, in that order; junction bases with no gene match: 2. The CDR3 sequence: CASSPGTGGEAFF. CDR3 nucleotides: TGTGCCAGCTCACCCGGGACAGGGGGAGAAGCTTTCTTT. The full variable domain, with the rest looked up from reference TRBV18 and TRBJ1-1, is NAGVMQNPRHLVRRRGQEARLRCSPMKGHSHVYWYRQLPEEGLKFMVYLQKENIIDESGMPKERFSAEFPKEGPSILRIQQVVRGDSAAYFCASSPGTGGEAFFGQGTRLTVV.

This clone has just a few counts. The chain carries TRBV6-5 and TRBJ2-3; TRBD2 agrees at 8 bases. CDR1 and CDR2 (germline): MNHEY, SVGAGI. The CDR3 loop spans 15 amino acids. The V segment lost 5 bases and the J segment 0 bases; nucleotides outside the gene matches: 4. The CDR3 region has the DNA TGTGCCAGCAGTCCACTAGCGGATAGCACAGATACGCAGTATTTT. Amino acids: CASSPLADSTDTQYF.

The chain employs TRBV29-1 and TRBJ1-5; no firm D call. Trimming cost V 6 bases and J 7 bases, with 22 bases left between them. The germline CDR1 and CDR2 sequences are SQVTM and ANQGSEA. The CDR3 runs 15 residues. The CDR3 DNA sequence: TGCAGCGTGCCCTTACTTCAGCGGGAACGCCAGCCCCAGCATTTT. The encoded protein is CSVPLLQRERQPQHF.

This chain uses TRBV6-4 with TRBJ2-7; D not resolved. The CDR3 has 11 amino acids. Germline assignment: CDR1 MRHNA and CDR2 SNTAGT. V was pared by 5 bases and J by 2 bases, with 4 bases between. CDR3 DNA: TGTGCCAGCAGTCCCGCCTACGAGCAGTACTTC. Protein: CASSPAYEQYF.

The genes are TRBV5-4 and TRBJ1-2, with D uncertain. The CDR3 contains 15 residues. The germline gives CDR1 SGHNT, CDR2 YYREEE (reference sequence). V was shortened by 0 bases and J by 4 bases, with 13 bases between the two germline ends. CDR3: CASSLVGEAGYGYTF. For the CDR3, the DNA is TGTGCCAGCAGCTTGGTCGGGGAGGCTGGCTATGGCTACACCTTC.

A few counts support this clone. The chain couples TRBV28 to TRBJ2-7; TRBD1 aligns across 9 bases. The CDR3 extends over 15 amino acids. Germline loops: CDR1 MDHEN, CDR2 SYDVKM. V dropped 5 bases and J dropped 0; count of bases not matched to a gene: 5. CDR3 sequence reads: CASSAPGQGSYEQYF. Here the CDR3 DNA reads TGTGCCAGCAGTGCTCCGGGACAGGGCTCCTACGAGCAGTACTTC.

The chain employs TRBV7-2 and TRBJ2-1; D gene ambiguous. V lost 5 bases to trimming and J lost 9 bases, with 14 bases between them. Germline CDR1 reads SGHTA; CDR2 reads FQGNSA. This CDR3 is 13 amino acids long. The CDR3 spells CASSSLYSLEQFF. In nucleotides, the CDR3 is TGTGCCAGCAGCAGCCTCTACAGCCTTGAGCAGTTCTTC.

This clone was picked up one time. The CDR3 DNA reads TGTGCCAGCAGCTTATCTAGCGGGAGGCCCCCCCAGCAGTACTTC. Amino acid sequence: CASSLSSGRPPQQYF. The V and J genes are TRBV11-3 and TRBJ2-7, with 11 bases aligning to TRBD2. Germline CDR1 and CDR2: SGHNT and YENEEA. The CDR3 has 15 residues. The J segment lost 8 bases and the V segment lost 2 bases, leaving 8 bases of the junction unmatched.

This clone was observed a handful of times. The rearrangement joins TRBV30 to TRBJ2-3; D might be TRBD1 (6 bases). CDR1 and CDR2 (germline): GTSNPN, SVGIG (reference sequence). Between the trimmed V and J ends, which lost 5 bases and 6 bases, there was a span of 15 bases. The CDR3 has 13 amino acids. The DNA for the CDR3 is TGTGCCTGGCTAAAGTGGACAGACGATACGCAGTATTTT. The encoded protein is CAWLKWTDDTQYF.

There are a few counts of this clone. The chain recombines TRBV6-5 with TRBJ2-1; tentative D call: TRBD2 (5 bases). CDR1 and CDR2 from the germline V gene are MNHEY and SVGAGI. The CDR3 covers 15 residues. Trimming took off 5 bases at V and 2 bases at J, with 13 bases between the two ends. The CDR3 nucleotides are TGTGCCAGCAGTCCAGACTACCAGCCCTACAATGAGCAGTTCTTC. It is translated as CASSPDYQPYNEQFF.

There are a few counts of this clone. The rearrangement uses TRBV6-5 and TRBJ2-3, with 12 bases matching TRBD2. V shed 4 bases and J 4 bases; nucleotides not matched to a gene: 6. The CDR3 has 16 residues. CDR1 and CDR2 from the germline V gene are MNHEY and SVGAGI. CDR3 DNA sequence: TGTGCCAGCAGTTCTGTTCGACTAGCGGGAGCAGATACGCAGTATTTT. Translation: CASSSVRLAGADTQYF.

This clone appeared a few times. V usage is TRBV2 and J usage is TRBJ1-1; D gene ambiguous. The CDR3 totals 14 residues. V was cut by 7 bases and J by 1 base, with 13 bases left in between. Germline assignment: CDR1 SNHLY and CDR2 FYNNEI. The chain's CDR3 is CASKDKTWNTEAFF. For the CDR3, the DNA is TGTGCCAGCAAAGACAAAACTTGGAACACTGAAGCTTTCTTT.

The rearrangement joins TRBV5-6 to TRBJ1-1; D perhaps matches TRBD1 (6 bases). The CDR3 consists of 15 residues. Germline V gene data show CDR1 as SGHDT and CDR2 as YYEEEE. V shed 4 bases and J shed 3 bases, with 16 bases lying between them. The DNA for the CDR3 is TGTGCCAGCAGCGTCAGGGGCTATTATGACACTGAAGCTTTCTTT. Its protein is CASSVRGYYDTEAFF.

This clone has just a few counts. CDR3 region: CAISAFNYGYTF. In nucleotides, the CDR3 is TGTGCCATCAGTGCCTTCAACTATGGCTACACCTTC. The chain links TRBV10-3 to TRBJ1-2; D gene unclear. Trimming removed 4 bases from V and 2 bases from J, with 5 bases in between. This CDR3 comprises 12 residues. The germline CDR1 and CDR2 sequences are ENHRY and SYGVKD.

This clone appeared a few times. The chain couples TRBV5-1 to TRBJ2-3; D may be TRBD1 (6 bases). The germline V gene has CDR1 SGHRS and CDR2 YFSETQ. V lost 0 bases and J 2 bases, leaving 13 bases between the germline ends. The CDR3 is 16 amino acids. The CDR3 protein is CASSLGKTGLTDTQYF. DNA for the CDR3: TGCGCCAGCAGCTTGGGGAAGACAGGCCTCACAGATACGCAGTATTTT.